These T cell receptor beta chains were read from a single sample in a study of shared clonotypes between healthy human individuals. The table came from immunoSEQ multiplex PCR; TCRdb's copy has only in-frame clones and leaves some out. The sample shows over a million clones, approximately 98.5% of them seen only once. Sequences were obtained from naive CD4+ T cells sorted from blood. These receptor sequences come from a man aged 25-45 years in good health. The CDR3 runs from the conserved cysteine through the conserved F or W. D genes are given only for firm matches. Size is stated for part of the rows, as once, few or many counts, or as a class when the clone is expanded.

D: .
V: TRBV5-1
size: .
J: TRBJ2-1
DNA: TGCGCCAGCAGCTCTGGACAAAACAATGAGCAGTTCTTC
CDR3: CASSSGQNNEQFF

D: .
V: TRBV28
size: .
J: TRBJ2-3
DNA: TGTGCCAGCAGTGGGGACCCAGGGTCAGATACGCAGTATTTT
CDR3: CASSGDPGSDTQYF

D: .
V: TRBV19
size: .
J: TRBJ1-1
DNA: TGTGCCAGTAGTATATGGGTCAGGGGTTACGAAGGGGACACTGAAGCTTTCTTT
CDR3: CASSIWVRGYEGDTEAFF

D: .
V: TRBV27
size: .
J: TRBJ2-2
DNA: TGTGCCAGCAAACAGGCAGGAAACACCGGGGAGCTGTTTTTT
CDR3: CASKQAGNTGELFF

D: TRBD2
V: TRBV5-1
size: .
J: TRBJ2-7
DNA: TGCGCCAGCAGCTCCCGGGACAGGGGGGGACTAGCGGGAGTCGAGCAGTACTTC
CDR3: CASSSRDRGGLAGVEQYF

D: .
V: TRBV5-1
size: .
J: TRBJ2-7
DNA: TGCGCCAGCAGCTTCTCCGCTAGAGGGAGCTCCTACGAGCAGTACTTC
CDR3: CASSFSARGSSYEQYF

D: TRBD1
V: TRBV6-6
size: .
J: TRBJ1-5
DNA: TGTGCCAGCAGCGGACAGGGGGCCTGGCCCCAGCATTTT
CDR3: CASSGQGAWPQHF

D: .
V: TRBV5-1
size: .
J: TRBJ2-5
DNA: TGCGCCAGCACCAATAGCGGTACCCAAGAGACCCAGTACTTC
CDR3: CASTNSGTQETQYF

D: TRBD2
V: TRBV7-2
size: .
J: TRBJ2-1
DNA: TGTGCCAGCAGCTCGGGACTAGCGGTCTACAATGAGCAGTTCTTC
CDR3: CASSSGLAVYNEQFF

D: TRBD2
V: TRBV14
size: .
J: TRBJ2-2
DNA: TGTGCCAGCAGTAATTTAGCGGGAAGAACCGGGGAGCTGTTTTTT
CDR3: CASSNLAGRTGELFF

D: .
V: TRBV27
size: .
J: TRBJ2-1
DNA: TGTGCCAGCAGTACCAGTAGCTCCTACAATGAGCAGTTCTTC
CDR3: CASSTSSSYNEQFF

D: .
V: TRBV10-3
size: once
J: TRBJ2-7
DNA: TGTGCCATCGCGGCAGCGGATAGCTACGAGCAGTACTTC
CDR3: CAIAAADSYEQYF

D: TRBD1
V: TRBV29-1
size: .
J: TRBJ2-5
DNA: TGCAGCGTTGAATTGGGACAGCGGAGGGAGACCCAGTACTTC
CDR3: CSVELGQRRETQYF

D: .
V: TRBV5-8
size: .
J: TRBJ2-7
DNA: TGTGCCAGCAGCTTGGCTTTGGGACCATCGGTCAAGCAGTACTTC
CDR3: CASSLALGPSVKQYF

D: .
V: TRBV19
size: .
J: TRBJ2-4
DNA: TGTGCCAGTAGAAAGGAAGCCAAAAACATTCAGTACTTC
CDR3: CASRKEAKNIQYF

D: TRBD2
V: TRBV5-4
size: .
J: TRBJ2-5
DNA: TGTGCCAGCAGCTCCCGACTAGCGGGACAAGAGACCCAGTACTTC
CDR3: CASSSRLAGQETQYF

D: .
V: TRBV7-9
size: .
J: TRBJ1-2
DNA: TGTGCCAGCAGCGCCAGACCGGGGGGAGGCTATGGCTACACCTTC
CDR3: CASSARPGGGYGYTF

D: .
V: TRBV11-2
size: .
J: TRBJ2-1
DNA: TGTGCCAGCAGCTTAGAGTCGGGAGTATCCTACAATGAGCAGTTCTTC
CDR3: CASSLESGVSYNEQFF

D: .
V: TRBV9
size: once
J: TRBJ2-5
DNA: TGTGCCAGCAGCGCCCTTCCCCGAGAGACCCAGTACTTC
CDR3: CASSALPRETQYF

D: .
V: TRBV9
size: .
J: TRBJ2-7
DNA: TGTGCCAGCAGCCCCGGTGGAAGCAGCTCCTACGAGCAGTACTTC
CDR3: CASSPGGSSSYEQYF

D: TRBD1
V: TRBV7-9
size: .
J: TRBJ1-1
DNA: TGTGCCAGCAGCGTCGGGACAGGGGGCGAAAGCACTGAAGCTTTCTTT
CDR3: CASSVGTGGESTEAFF

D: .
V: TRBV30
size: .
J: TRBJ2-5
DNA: TGTGCCTGGATCCCAGGAATGGTTGAAGAGACCCAGTACTTC
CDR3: CAWIPGMVEETQYF

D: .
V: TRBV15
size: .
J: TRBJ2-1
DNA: TGTGCCACCAGCAGAGTTAAGGGCGGAAGCTCCTACAATGAGCAGTTCTTC
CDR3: CATSRVKGGSSYNEQFF

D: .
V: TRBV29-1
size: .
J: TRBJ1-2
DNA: TGCAGCGTTTGGGACCGGACGGACAGCTATGGCTACACCTTC
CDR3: CSVWDRTDSYGYTF

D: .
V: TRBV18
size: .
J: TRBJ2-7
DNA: TGTGCCAGCTCACCAATTAAAAGGGAAGGCGAGCAGTACTTC
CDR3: CASSPIKREGEQYF

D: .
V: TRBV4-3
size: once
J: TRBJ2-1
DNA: TGCGCCAGCAGCCAAAACTTCTACAATGAGCAGTTCTTC
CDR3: CASSQNFYNEQFF

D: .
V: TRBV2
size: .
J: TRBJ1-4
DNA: TGTGCCATCCAACGGGGGGGTACTAATGAAAAACTGTTTTTT
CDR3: CAIQRGGTNEKLFF

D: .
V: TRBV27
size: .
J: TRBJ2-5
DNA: .
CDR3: CASSLSLRAQATQYF

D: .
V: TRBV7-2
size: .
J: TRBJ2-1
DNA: TGTGCCAGCAGCTCTCGACCCGAGGGTGAGCAGTTCTTC
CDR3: CASSSRPEGEQFF

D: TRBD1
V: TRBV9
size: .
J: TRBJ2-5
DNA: TGTGCCAGCAGCTTGTATAGCGGACAGGGAGAGACCCAGTACTTC
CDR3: CASSLYSGQGETQYF

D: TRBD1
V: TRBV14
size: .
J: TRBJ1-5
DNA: TGTGCCAGCAGCCGGACAGGGAGCAATCAGCCCCAGCATTTT
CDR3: CASSRTGSNQPQHF

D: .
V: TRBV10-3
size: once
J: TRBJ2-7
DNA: TGTGCCATCAGTGAGTCGGCCAGGGCGAGTGGCGAGCAGTACTTC
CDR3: CAISESARASGEQYF

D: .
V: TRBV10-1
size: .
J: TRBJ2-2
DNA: TGCGCCAGCAGTAGGGAGGTGAACACCGGGGAGCTGTTTTTT
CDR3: CASSREVNTGELFF

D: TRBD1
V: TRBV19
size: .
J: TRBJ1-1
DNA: TGTGCCAGTAGTATAGGAAGGACAGGGTCGGCTTTCTTT
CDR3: CASSIGRTGSAFF

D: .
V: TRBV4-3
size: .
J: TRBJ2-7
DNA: TGCGCCAGCAGCCAAGATTGGAGGCAGGGAGCCTACGAGCAGTACTTC
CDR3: CASSQDWRQGAYEQYF

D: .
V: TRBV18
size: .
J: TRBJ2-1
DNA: TGTGCCAGCTCACAGGGGTCCTACAATGAGCAGTTCTTC
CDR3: CASSQGSYNEQFF